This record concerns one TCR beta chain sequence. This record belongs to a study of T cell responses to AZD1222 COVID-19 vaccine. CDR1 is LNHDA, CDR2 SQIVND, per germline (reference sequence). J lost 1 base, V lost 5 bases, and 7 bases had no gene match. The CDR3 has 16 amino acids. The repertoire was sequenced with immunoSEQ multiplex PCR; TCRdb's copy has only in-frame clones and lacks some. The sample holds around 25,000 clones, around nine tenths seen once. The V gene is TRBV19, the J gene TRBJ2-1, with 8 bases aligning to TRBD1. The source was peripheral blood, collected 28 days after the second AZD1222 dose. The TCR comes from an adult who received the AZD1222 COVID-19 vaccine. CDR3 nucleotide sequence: TGTGCCAGTAGTCCTTACGGGACAGGTTCCTACAATGAGCAGTTCTTC. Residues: CASSPYGTGSYNEQFF.